The T cell receptor beta chain under discussion was sequenced for a study of spatial heterogeneity in lung cancer. General study results and limits: How many expanded intratumoral alpha and beta TCRs were present tracked the tumor mutation count, which was a count of nonsynonymous mutations.

The time point is: sample taken at primary tumor resection. TCRdb processed the 5' RACE reads anew with MiXCR; each CDR3 protein has one entry. In the table there are around 20,000 distinct CDR3 sequences, over 2.5% of which are singletons. Ten or more counts support this clonotype. Its target is not known. Sequences were derived from lung tumor tissue, sampled at surgery. The TCR was taken from a male donor with early-stage non-small cell lung cancer.

The CDR3 region is CASSLPLRRPDTGELFF. The CDR3 nucleotides read TGTGCCAGCAGCCTTCCATTGCGGAGGCCGGACACCGGGGAGCTGTTTTTT. The chain has TRBV3-1 and TRBJ2-2, with a weak D call TRBD2 (5 bases). The CDR3 spans 17 residues. V was cut by 4 bases and J by 3 bases, with 18 bases left in between. CDR1 LGHDT and CDR2 YNNKEL come from the germline V gene (reference sequence).